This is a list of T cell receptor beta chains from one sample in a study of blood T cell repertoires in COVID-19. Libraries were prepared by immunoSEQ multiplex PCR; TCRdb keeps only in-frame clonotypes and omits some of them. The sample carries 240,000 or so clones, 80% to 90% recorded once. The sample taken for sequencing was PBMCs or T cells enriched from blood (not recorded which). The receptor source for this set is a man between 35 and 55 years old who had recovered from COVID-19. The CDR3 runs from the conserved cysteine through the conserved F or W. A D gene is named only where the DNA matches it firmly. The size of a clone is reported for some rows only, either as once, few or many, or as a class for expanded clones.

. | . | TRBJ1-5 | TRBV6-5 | TGTGCCAGCAGTTACCGGGGACTCAATCAGCCCCAGCATTTT | CASSYRGLNQPQHF
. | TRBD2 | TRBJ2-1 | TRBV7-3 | TGTGCCAGCAGCTTATGGCGGGAGGTGTACAATGAGCAGTTCTTC | CASSLWREVYNEQFF
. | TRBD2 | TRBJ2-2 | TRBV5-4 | TGTGCCAGCAGCTTGGATGCTAGCGGGGGCGTTGATACCGGGGAGCTGTTTTTT | CASSLDASGGVDTGELFF
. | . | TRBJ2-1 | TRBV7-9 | TGTGCCAGCAGCTTAGTTTCTAGCGCTACCTACAATGAGCAGTTCTTC | CASSLVSSATYNEQFF
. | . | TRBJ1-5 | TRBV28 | TGTGCCAGCAGTCCCTCCGGGGGTAACAATCAGCCCCAGCATTTT | CASSPSGGNNQPQHF
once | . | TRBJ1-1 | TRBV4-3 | TGCGCCAGCAGCCGGGGCAGGGTGAAGCTGGGCACTGAAGCTTTCTTT | CASSRGRVKLGTEAFF
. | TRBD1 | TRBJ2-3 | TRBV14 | TGTGCCAGCAGCAAAGGACAGGCAGGTCGGATAGCGCAGTATTTT | CASSKGQAGRIAQYF
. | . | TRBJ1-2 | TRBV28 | TGTGCCAGCAGTTCGAGCTACTATGGCTACACCTTC | CASSSSYYGYTF
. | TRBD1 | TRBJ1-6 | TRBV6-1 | TGTGCCAGCAGTGATCGGGGACAGGGGTATAATTCACCCCTCCACTTT | CASSDRGQGYNSPLHF
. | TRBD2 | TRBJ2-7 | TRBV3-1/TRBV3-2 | TGTGCCAGCAGCCAAACACAACTGGGAGGGATCTCCTACGAGCAGTACTTC | CASSQTQLGGISYEQYF
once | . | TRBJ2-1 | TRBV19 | TGTGCCAGTAAGAGCGGCACACATATAAATGAGCAGTTCTTC | CASKSGTHINEQFF
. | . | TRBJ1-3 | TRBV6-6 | TGTGCCACCGAACGACAGGCCTCCTCTGGAAACACCATATATTTT | CATERQASSGNTIYF
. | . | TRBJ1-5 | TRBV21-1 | TGTGCCAGCAGCCGAGTAGGGACAGGGGAGGGCAATCAGCCCCAGCATTTT | CASSRVGTGEGNQPQHF
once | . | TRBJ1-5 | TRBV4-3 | TGCGCCAGCAGCCAAGATGTCGGGAACAATCAGCCCCAGCATTTT | CASSQDVGNNQPQHF
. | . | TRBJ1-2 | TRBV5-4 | TGTGCCAGCAGCTTGGGGCAGGCGTTTGGCTACACCTTC | CASSLGQAFGYTF
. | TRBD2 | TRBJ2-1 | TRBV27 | TGTGCCAGCCCCGGTTGGCAGGGGACTAGCGGCTCCTACAATGAGCAGTTCTTC | CASPGWQGTSGSYNEQFF
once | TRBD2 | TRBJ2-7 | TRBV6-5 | TGTGCCAGCAGAGCGGGGGTTGTCTACGAGCAGTACTTC | CASRAGVVYEQYF
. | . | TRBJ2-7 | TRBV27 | TGTGCCAGCAGCATAAATCAGGGGCCCCACGAGCAGTACTTC | CASSINQGPHEQYF
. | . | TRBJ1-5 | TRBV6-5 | TGTGCCAGCGGGGGGTACCGCAATCAGCCCCAGCATTTT | CASGGYRNQPQHF
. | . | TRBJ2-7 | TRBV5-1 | TGCGCCAGCAGCTTGCGCGGCTACGAGCAGTACTTC | CASSLRGYEQYF
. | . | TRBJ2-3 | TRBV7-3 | TGTGCCAGCAGCCTGTCTAATAGTTACGGCACAGATACGCAGTATTTT | CASSLSNSYGTDTQYF
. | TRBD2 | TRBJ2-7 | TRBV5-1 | TGCGCCAGCAGCTGGATAGCGGGGGACTACGAGCAGTACTTC | CASSWIAGDYEQYF
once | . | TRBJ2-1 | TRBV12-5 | TGTGCTAGTGGTTTGGACAGGGCCGGGCAGTTCTTC | CASGLDRAGQFF
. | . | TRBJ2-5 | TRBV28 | TGTGCCAGCAGTTTCGCAGGGCCGCATCAAGAGACCCAGTACTTC | CASSFAGPHQETQYF
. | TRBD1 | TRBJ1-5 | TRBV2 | TGTGCCAGCAGGGCAAGGGGGACAGAAGTCAATCAGCCCCAGCATTTT | CASRARGTEVNQPQHF
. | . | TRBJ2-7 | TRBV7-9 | TGTGCCAGCAGTTCGGGAGCCTACGAGCAGTACTTC | CASSSGAYEQYF
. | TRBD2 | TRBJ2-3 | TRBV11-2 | TGTGCCAGCAGCTTGGGGACTAGCGGGAGGGATACGCAGTATTTT | CASSLGTSGRDTQYF
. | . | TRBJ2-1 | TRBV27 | TGTGCCAGCAGGAGGGGGTGGACCTACAATGAGCAGTTCTTC | CASRRGWTYNEQFF
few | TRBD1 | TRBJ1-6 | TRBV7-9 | TGTGCCAGCAGCCAGCGACAGGGGAAGGATTCACCCCTCCACTTT | CASSQRQGKDSPLHF
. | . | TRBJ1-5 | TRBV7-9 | TGTGCCAGCAGCTGGGTGTCTTGGGACTCAGGACACAATCAGCCCCAGCATTTT | CASSWVSWDSGHNQPQHF
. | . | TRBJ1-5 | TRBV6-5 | TGTGCCAGCAGACTGGCGGGGGATCAGCCCCAGCATTTT | CASRLAGDQPQHF
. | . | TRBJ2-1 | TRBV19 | TGTGCCAGTAGTACCTCTCGCAACTTTGACAATGAGCAGTTCTTC | CASSTSRNFDNEQFF
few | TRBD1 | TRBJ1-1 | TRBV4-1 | TGCGCCAGCAGCCATCCCGGACAGGGGACCACTGAAGCTTTCTTT | CASSHPGQGTTEAFF
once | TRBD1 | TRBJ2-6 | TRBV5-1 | TGCGCCAGCAGCCCCTACGGACAGGGAAGAGCTGGGGCCAACGTCCTGACTTTC | CASSPYGQGRAGANVLTF
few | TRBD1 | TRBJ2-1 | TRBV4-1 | TGCGCCAGCAGCCAAGATCGGGACAGGGTGGTCGATGAGCAGTTCTTC | CASSQDRDRVVDEQFF
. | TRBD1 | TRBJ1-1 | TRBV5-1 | TGCGCCAGCAGCCGGATGACAGGGCACACTGAAGCTTTCTTT | CASSRMTGHTEAFF
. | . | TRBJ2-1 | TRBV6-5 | TGTGCCAGCAGTTACTCGGCGGGACGAGGGGATGAGCAGTTCTTC | CASSYSAGRGDEQFF
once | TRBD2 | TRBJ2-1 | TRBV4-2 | TGTGCCAGCAGCCTCGCTCGGGGCGGGAGCGTAAATGAGCAGTTCTTC | CASSLARGGSVNEQFF
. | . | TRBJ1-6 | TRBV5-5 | TGTGCCAGCAGCTCTTCACAGGGAAGCTCCTATAATTCACCCCTCCACTTT | CASSSSQGSSYNSPLHF
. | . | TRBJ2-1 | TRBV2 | TGTGCCAGCATCAGGGGGGCCTTCTACAATGAGCAGTTCTTC | CASIRGAFYNEQFF
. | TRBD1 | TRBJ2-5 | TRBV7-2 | TGTGCCAGCACTCGGGGCAGGGGGCAAGAGACCCAGTACTTC | CASTRGRGQETQYF
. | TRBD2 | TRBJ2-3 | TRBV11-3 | TGTGCCAGCAGCGCGGCGGGACTAGCGGATCCGAGGGCGCAGTATTTT | CASSAAGLADPRAQYF
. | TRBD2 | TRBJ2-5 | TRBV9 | TGTGCCAGCAGCGTAGGGGGTAGCGGGGGCCAAGAGACCCAGTACTTC | CASSVGGSGGQETQYF
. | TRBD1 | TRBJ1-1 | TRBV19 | TGTGCCAGTAGCTCGCACCGCCAGGGGGCGAACACTGAAGCTTTCTTT | CASSSHRQGANTEAFF
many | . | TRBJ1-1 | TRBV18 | TGTGCCAGCTCACCAGAGACCAAGGGGACTGAAGCTTTCTTT | CASSPETKGTEAFF
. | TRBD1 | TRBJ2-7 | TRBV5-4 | TGTGCCAGCAGCCTCGGACAGGGGGCGCGTTACGAGCAGTACTTC | CASSLGQGARYEQYF
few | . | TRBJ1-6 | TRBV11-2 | TGTGCCAGCAGCTTAGACGATGCTGGGAGAGGACATTCACCCCTCCACTTT | CASSLDDAGRGHSPLHF
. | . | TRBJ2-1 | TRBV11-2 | TGTGCCAGCAGTTTAAACACGGGTCTGCTTCCCAATGAGCAGTTCTTC | CASSLNTGLLPNEQFF
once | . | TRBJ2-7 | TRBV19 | TGTGCCAGTAGTATCGTCCAAGGGGGCTCCTACGAGCAGTACTTC | CASSIVQGGSYEQYF
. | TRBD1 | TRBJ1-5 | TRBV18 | TGTGCCAGCTCTCACGACCGGGACAGGGGGCGGTTTGGACAGCCCCAGCATTTT | CASSHDRDRGRFGQPQHF
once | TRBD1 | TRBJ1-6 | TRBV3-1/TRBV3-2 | TGTGCCAGCAGCCCCGGGACAGGGGTGTTACACTCACCCCTCCACTTT | CASSPGTGVLHSPLHF
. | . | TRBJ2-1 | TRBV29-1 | TGCAGCGCTCGGACATCTTACAATGAGCAGTTCTTC | CSARTSYNEQFF
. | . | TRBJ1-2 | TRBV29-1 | TGCAGCGTGACGGGACATCAGCGAGAGGACTATGGCTACACCTTC | CSVTGHQREDYGYTF
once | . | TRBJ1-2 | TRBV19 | TGTGCCAGTAGGTGGGGCGTTGGGGATGGCTACACCTTC | CASRWGVGDGYTF
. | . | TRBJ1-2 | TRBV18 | TGTGCCAGCTCATACAGGGAAAACTATGGCTACACCTTC | CASSYRENYGYTF
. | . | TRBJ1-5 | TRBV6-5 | TGTGCCAGCAGTTACCACCGACAGAACAATCAGCCCCAGCATTTT | CASSYHRQNNQPQHF
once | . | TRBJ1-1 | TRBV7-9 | TGTGCCAGCACCCCCGGGGGGCTAAGCGCGGGCGCTGAAGCTTTCTTT | CASTPGGLSAGAEAFF
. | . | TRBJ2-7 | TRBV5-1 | TGCGCCAGCAGCTTGGGTATCCACCTACCCACGGACGAGCAGTACTTC | CASSLGIHLPTDEQYF
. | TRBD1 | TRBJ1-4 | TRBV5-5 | TGTGCCAGCAGCTTGGGAGGTGGACAGGGTGGGGAAAAACTGTTTTTT | CASSLGGGQGGEKLFF
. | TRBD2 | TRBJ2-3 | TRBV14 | TGTGCCAGCAGCCAAGAAAGGGCTAGCGGGGCAGATACGCAGTATTTT | CASSQERASGADTQYF